This T cell receptor beta chain was obtained from a study of persistence of HIV-infected CD4 T cells. A note on this clone: The antigen is not known.

The stimulus was lysate of CMV-infected fibroblasts, approximately 9.6 ug/mL. Memory cells lacking CD40L and CD69 with high CD45RO were sorted. V lost 4 bases and J 10 bases, leaving 20 bases between the germline ends. This CDR3 region has 14 residues. Germline assignment: CDR1 SGHRS and CDR2 YFSETQ. This was the immunoSEQ version 4 assay in survey mode. Here immunoSEQ multiplex PCR was the method, and the copy in TCRdb shows in-frame clones only, minus some. The top ten hold 4.6% of the sample, which has 25,000 to 30,000 clones, approximately 78% seen once. The sequence came from an adult man with HIV who was CMV-seropositive. Sequences were derived from CD4+ T cells sorted from PBMCs after approximately 18-hour stimulation, sampled from a patient who received antiretroviral therapy. The chain carries TRBV5-1 and TRBJ1-1; D not resolved. The CDR3 protein is CASSLTWAATGAFF. The DNA for the CDR3 is TGCGCCAGCAGCCTCACGTGGGCCGCAACGGGAGCTTTCTTT.